These T cell receptor beta chains were read from a single sample in a study of blood T cell repertoires in COVID-19. Sequencing used immunoSEQ multiplex PCR; TCRdb keeps in-frame clones, though not all of them. The table includes some 320,000 clones, 65% to 90% detected once. Sequenced: peripheral blood. All receptors come from a human donor in a cohort sampled during active COVID-19. Each CDR3 is given with its conserved first and last residue. D genes are given only for firm matches. Where a row states a size, it is once, few, many or the class of an expanded clone; other rows omit it.

abundance	v_gene	j_gene	d_gene	len	CDR3aa	CDR3nt
.	TRBV29-1	TRBJ2-7	.	12	CSILQGLHEQYF	TGCAGCATACTACAGGGTCTGCACGAGCAGTACTTC
once	TRBV24-1	TRBJ1-5	.	12	CATSDLGGPQHF	TGTGCCACCAGTGACCTAGGGGGGCCCCAGCATTTT
.	TRBV9	TRBJ2-7	.	14	CASSVEQGSYEQYF	TGTGCCAGCAGCGTGGAACAGGGATCATACGAGCAGTACTTC
.	TRBV6-2/TRBV6-3	TRBJ1-3	.	17	CASSPVVEEIKGNTIYF	TGTGCCAGCAGCCCCGTAGTAGAAGAGATAAAAGGAAACACCATATATTTT
.	TRBV7-2	TRBJ2-7	.	15	CASSPGVGRVYEQYF	TGTGCCAGCAGCCCGGGGGTGGGCAGGGTCTACGAGCAGTACTTC
.	TRBV18	TRBJ1-3	.	13	CASSPSGGAAIYF	TGTGCCAGCTCACCCTCGGGAGGGGCGGCCATATATTTT
.	TRBV3-1/TRBV3-2	TRBJ1-1	TRBD1	18	CASSRRVGQRELLGEAFF	TGTGCCAGCAGCCGTCGAGTGGGACAGAGAGAACTTTTGGGTGAAGCTTTCTTT
.	TRBV18	TRBJ2-3	.	16	CASSLTGGRGTDTQYF	TGTGCCAGCTCATTAACAGGTGGGCGAGGCACAGATACGCAGTATTTT
.	TRBV30	TRBJ2-1	.	12	CAWSLNYNEQFF	TGTGCCTGGTCCCTAAACTACAATGAGCAGTTCTTC
.	TRBV11-1	TRBJ1-2	.	14	CASSLNRGNYGYTF	TGTGCCAGCAGCTTAAACCGAGGGAACTATGGCTACACCTTC
.	TRBV7-8	TRBJ1-1	TRBD1	14	CASSFQGAVTEAFF	TGTGCCAGCAGCTTTCAGGGGGCAGTCACTGAAGCTTTCTTT
.	TRBV5-1	TRBJ1-1	.	15	CASSPDGQLNTEAFF	TGCGCCAGCAGCCCCGATGGACAGCTGAACACTGAAGCTTTCTTT
once	TRBV7-3	TRBJ2-2	.	15	CASSPQTGTGGELFF	TGTGCCAGCAGCCCCCAAACAGGGACCGGCGGGGAGCTGTTTTTT
once	TRBV24-1	TRBJ1-3	TRBD1	16	CATSDPGTGSGNTIYF	TGTGCCACCAGTGACCCCGGGACAGGGTCTGGAAACACCATATATTTT
few	TRBV5-1	TRBJ2-7	TRBD1	15	CASSSTGASSYEQYF	TGCGCCAGCAGCTCGACAGGGGCGAGCTCCTACGAGCAGTACTTC
.	TRBV19	TRBJ2-7	.	14	CASSMGQGTGEQYF	TGTGCCAGTAGTATGGGTCAGGGGACGGGCGAGCAGTACTTC